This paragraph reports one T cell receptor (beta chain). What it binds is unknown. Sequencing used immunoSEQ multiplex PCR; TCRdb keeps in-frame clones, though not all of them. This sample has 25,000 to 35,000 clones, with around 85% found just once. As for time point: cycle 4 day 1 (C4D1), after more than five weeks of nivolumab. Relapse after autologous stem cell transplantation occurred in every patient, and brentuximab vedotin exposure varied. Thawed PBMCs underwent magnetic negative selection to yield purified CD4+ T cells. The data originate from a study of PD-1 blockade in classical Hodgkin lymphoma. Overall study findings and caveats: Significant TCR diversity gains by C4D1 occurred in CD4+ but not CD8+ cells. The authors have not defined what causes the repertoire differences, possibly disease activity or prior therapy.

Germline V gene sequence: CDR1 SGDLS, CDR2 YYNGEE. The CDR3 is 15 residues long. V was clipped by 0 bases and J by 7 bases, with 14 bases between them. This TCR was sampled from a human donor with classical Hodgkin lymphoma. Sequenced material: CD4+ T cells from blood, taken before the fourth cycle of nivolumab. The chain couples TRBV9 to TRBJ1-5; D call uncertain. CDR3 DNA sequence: TGTGCCAGCAGCGTAGGGGCAGGTCTAGGACAGCCCCAGCATTTT. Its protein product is CASSVGAGLGQPQHF.